The 23 T cell receptor beta chains below come from one sample, sequenced in a study of blood T cell repertoires in COVID-19. Sequenced by immunoSEQ multiplex PCR; TCRdb stores in-frame clones only, minus some. The sample has about 110,000 clones; less than 85% are singletons. Sequenced material: peripheral blood. The source is a human donor with acute or convalescent COVID-19. The donor label of this sample is uncertain.

The chain carries TRBV5-1 and TRBJ2-3, with 12 bases fitting TRBD2. Germline V gene sequence: CDR1 SGHRS, CDR2 YFSETQ. V shed 4 bases, J shed 6 bases, and the junction held 21 bases outside the gene matches. The CDR3 runs 20 residues. CDR3 amino acids: CASSPWTSGAKTQARDTQYF. The CDR3 nucleotides are TGCGCCAGCAGCCCCTGGACTAGCGGGGCCAAAACCCAAGCACGGGATACGCAGTATTTT.

The table lists this clone with a few counts. This chain uses TRBV4-2 with TRBJ1-4; 7 positions agree with TRBD1. V dropped 8 bases and J dropped 4; count of bases not matched to a gene: 4. This CDR3 comprises 13 residues. The germline V gene encodes CDR1 LGHNA and CDR2 YNFKEQ. The CDR3 coding sequence is TGTGCCAGCCAGGACAGGAATAATGAAAAACTGTTTTTT. It specifies CASQDRNNEKLFF.

V usage is TRBV2 and J usage is TRBJ1-3; the match to TRBD1 covers 9 bases. This CDR3 has 17 residues. CDR1 is SNHLY, CDR2 FYNNEI, per germline. Germline trimming cut 4 bases from V and 2 bases from J; bases unmatched to any gene: 9. The CDR3 is CASSGGQGRSTGNTIYF. The CDR3, as DNA: TGTGCCAGCAGTGGCGGACAGGGGAGGAGTACTGGAAACACCATATATTTT.

V is TRBV14 and J is TRBJ2-7, with D possibly matching TRBD1 (6 bases). The CDR3 runs to 15 residues. Germline CDR1 is SGHDN and CDR2 is FVKESK. V dropped 0 bases and J dropped 1 base, with 10 bases sitting between them. The CDR3 is CASSQESGQSYEQYV. The DNA for the CDR3 is TGTGCCAGCAGCCAAGAATCAGGACAGTCCTACGAGCAGTACGTC.

This chain's CDR3 is CSAAEGETQYF. As DNA, the CDR3 is TGCAGTGCCGCTGAGGGAGAGACCCAGTACTTC. The rearrangement joins TRBV20-1 to TRBJ2-5, with D maybe TRBD2 (5 bases). V was shortened by 6 bases and J by 4 bases, with 9 bases between the two germline ends. CDR1 is DFQATT, CDR2 SNEGSKA, per germline (reference sequence). The CDR3 length is 11 residues.

The chain is built from TRBV18 and TRBJ1-6; a weak D match, TRBD1 (5 bases). Germline V gene lookup returns CDR1 KGHSH and CDR2 LQKENI. This CDR3 is built from 15 residues. Trimming left V 8 bases short and J 4 bases short, with 15 bases between. The CDR3 here is CASTSGSRYNSPLHF. CDR3 nucleotides: TGTGCCAGCACCTCAGGGTCGAGGTATAATTCACCCCTCCACTTT.

The chain carries TRBV7-9 and TRBJ2-6, with no clear D. Trimming cost V 3 bases and J 4 bases, with 10 bases left between them. This CDR3 spans 15 amino acids. CDR1 is SEHNR, CDR2 FQNEAQ, per germline (reference sequence). The CDR3 here is CASSFTPKGANVLTF. CDR3 DNA sequence: TGTGCCAGCAGCTTTACTCCGAAAGGGGCCAACGTCCTGACTTTC. Together with reference TRBV7-9 and TRBJ2-6, the CDR3 gives the full variable domain: DTGVSQNPRHKITKRGQNVTFRCDPISEHNRLYWYRQTLGQGPEFLTYFQNEAQLEKSRLLSDRFSAERPKGSFSTLEIQRTEQGDSAMYLCASSFTPKGANVLTFGAGSRLTVL.

The rearrangement uses TRBV5-5 and TRBJ2-1, with 9 nucleotides matching TRBD1. The CDR3 consists of 15 residues. The ends lost 0 bases at V and 7 bases at J; junction bases unmatched: 5. CDR1 is SGHKS and CDR2 is YYEKEE in the germline V gene (reference sequence). The CDR3 region has the DNA TGTGCCAGCAGCTTGGCCCGGGACAGGGTAAATGAGCAGTTCTTC. Its protein is CASSLARDRVNEQFF.

CDR3 nucleotides: TGTGCCAGCAGTTCCCCCTCGGCCCACCGGGGCGAGCAGTACTTC. Amino acids: CASSSPSAHRGEQYF. The chain combines TRBV28 with TRBJ2-7; possibly TRBD2 for D (5 bases). Trimming left V 4 bases short and J 6 bases short, with 19 bases between. Germline CDR1 is MDHEN and CDR2 is SYDVKM. The CDR3 runs to 15 residues.

The chain carries TRBV7-2 and TRBJ2-7; a weak D match, TRBD1 (5 bases). Germline V gene lookup returns CDR1 SGHTA and CDR2 FQGNSA. V was pared by 2 bases and J by 6 bases, with 14 bases between. The CDR3 is made up of 14 amino acids. The CDR3 here is CASSLSPGRGEQYF. The CDR3 DNA is TGTGCCAGCAGCTTAAGCCCAGGGCGAGGCGAGCAGTACTTC.

The V call is TRBV19, the J call TRBJ2-7; tentatively, D is TRBD1 (5 bases). CDR3 length: 13 amino acids. Trimming took 3 bases from V and 7 from J, leaving 13 bases between them. In germline, CDR1 is LNHDA, CDR2 SQIVND (reference sequence). This CDR3 reads CASSMGSPGEQYF. DNA for the CDR3: TGTGCCAGTAGTATGGGCAGTCCAGGGGAGCAGTACTTC.

The V call is TRBV6-5, the J call TRBJ1-5; D is ambiguous. Looked up from germline, CDR1 is MNHEY and CDR2 is SVGAGI. Trimming cost V 0 bases and J 1 base, with 7 bases left between them. The CDR3 has 15 residues. CDR3 in DNA: TGTGCCAGCAGTTACTCGAGTCGCAGCAATCAGCCCCAGCATTTT. It encodes CASSYSSRSNQPQHF.

V usage is TRBV6-5 and J usage is TRBJ2-2; TRBD2 matches at 10 bases. V was pared by 2 bases and J by 1 base, with 1 base of the junction left unmatched. The CDR3 totals 16 residues. Germline CDR1 and CDR2: MNHEY and SVGAGI. The chain's CDR3 is CASSYQRGGNTGELFF. CDR3 in DNA: TGTGCCAGCAGTTACCAGCGGGGGGGGAACACCGGGGAGCTGTTTTTT.

This clone was seen a few times. This chain connects TRBV5-1 to TRBJ1-6, with 8 bases that match TRBD1. The CDR3 runs to 16 residues. CDR1 is SGHRS and CDR2 is YFSETQ in the germline V gene. V lost 1 base and J lost 9; bases outside the gene matches: 9. The CDR3 DNA follows: TGCGCCAGCAGCTTGTACGGGCAGGGGGCCTCTTCACCCCTCCACTTT. This encodes CASSLYGQGASSPLHF.

V is TRBV28 and J is TRBJ2-1; D is unresolved. Germline lookup yields CDR1 MDHEN and CDR2 SYDVKM. Trimming removed 2 bases at V and 9 bases at J, with 14 bases between. This CDR3 comprises 14 residues. The CDR3 DNA is TGTGCCAGCAGTTTAAGTTCACGGGTGGGTGAGCAGTTCTTC. This sequence encodes CASSLSSRVGEQFF.

This clone was observed many times. The same CDR3 also results from other DNA sequences found in this sample. The chain joins TRBV27 to TRBJ1-5, with unresolved D. Deletions cut 8 bases from V and 11 bases from J, with 13 bases between. Germline V gene sequence: CDR1 MNHEY, CDR2 SMNVEV (reference sequence). This CDR3 is 11 amino acids long. In DNA, the CDR3 is TGTGCCAGCGGCCCCCCGATGACCCAGCATTTT. Translated, it gives CASGPPMTQHF.

The gene calls are TRBV3-1 (or the pseudogene TRBV3-2) and TRBJ2-7; 10 nucleotides match TRBD2. The CDR3 has 15 amino acids. Germline assignment: CDR1 LGHDT and CDR2 YNNKEL (reference sequence). Unmatched junction bases numbered 7, after V lost 6 bases and J lost 2 bases. CDR3 coding DNA: TGTGCCAGCAGTTTGAGACTAGCGGGCCCCTACGAGCAGTACTTC. Protein: CASSLRLAGPYEQYF.

This CDR3 reads CASSTTGNTEAFF. Here the CDR3 DNA reads TGTGCCAGCAGTACGACAGGGAACACTGAAGCTTTCTTT. The chain links TRBV2 to TRBJ1-1; tentative D call: TRBD1 (6 bases). The CDR3 covers 13 residues. Germline V gene sequence: CDR1 SNHLY, CDR2 FYNNEI. The germline V and J ends were trimmed by 5 bases and 1 base, with 8 bases remaining between them.

The chain couples TRBV12-3 or TRBV12-4 to TRBJ2-3; D is undetermined. Trimming took off 6 bases at V and 2 bases at J, with 9 bases between the two ends. This CDR3 contains 13 residues. The DNA of the CDR3 is TGTGCCAGCAGCCGCGTGATCACAGATACGCAGTATTTT. Translated: CASSRVITDTQYF.

This chain links TRBV28 with TRBJ2-4; 10 bases are a match to TRBD1. The junction had 9 bases not matched to a gene; V was cut back by 7 bases and J by 3 bases. The germline V gene encodes CDR1 MDHEN and CDR2 SYDVKM. This CDR3 has 16 amino acids. The chain's CDR3 is CASTPSGTGDKNIQYF. The CDR3 DNA sequence: TGTGCCAGCACCCCCTCCGGGACAGGGGACAAAAACATTCAGTACTTC.

This clone was seen more than once but under ten times. The V and J genes are TRBV5-1 and TRBJ2-7, with TRBD2 identical over 8 bases. The germline V gene has CDR1 SGHRS and CDR2 YFSETQ. The junction had 5 bases not matched to a gene; V was cut back by 5 bases and J by 1 base. The CDR3 has 14 amino acids. CDR3 in amino acids: CASSEAGASYEQYF. For the CDR3, the DNA is TGCGCCAGCAGTGAAGCGGGGGCGTCCTACGAGCAGTACTTC.

The rearrangement joins TRBV7-8 to TRBJ2-2, with D perhaps matching TRBD2 (6 bases). Trimming removed 5 bases from V and 2 bases from J, with 12 bases in between. The CDR3 contains 15 residues. CDR1 is SGHVS and CDR2 is FQNEAQ in the germline V gene. CDR3 DNA: TGTGCCAGCAGCCCAGCGGGCCTTAACACCGGGGAGCTGTTTTTT. Its translation: CASSPAGLNTGELFF.

This clone was counted between two and nine times. The rearrangement uses TRBV6-5 and TRBJ1-6; perhaps TRBD1 as D (6 bases). V was cut by 7 bases and J by 10 bases, with 14 bases left in between. The CDR3 spans 13 residues. Germline values: CDR1 MNHEY, CDR2 SVGAGI. CDR3 region: CASNSRGESPLHF. Here the CDR3 DNA reads TGTGCCAGCAATTCCAGGGGTGAATCACCCCTCCACTTT.